This passage covers 20 T cell receptor beta chains from one sample sequenced in a study of OX40 agonist ivuxolimab in advanced cancers. The library was made by the immunoSEQ multiplex PCR assay. As stored in TCRdb, this immuneACCESS dataset retains in-frame rearrangements with V and J assigned. A fraction of the clones does not appear; measured against another copy, unresolved V genes explain less than half of the discrepancy, and the remainder lacks a known reason. For this sample the table gives 70,000 to 75,000 clones, of which approximately 86% were detected only once. The biggest ten clones account for 5% to 7% of the sample. The source was CD4+ or CD8+ T cells sorted from blood, collected in a trial of the OX40 agonist ivuxolimab. These receptors all stem from an adult with an advanced solid tumor such as melanoma, head and neck, liver or kidney cancer.

The chain joins TRBV6-1 to TRBJ2-1, with a possible D match to TRBD1 (5 bases). This CDR3 contains 13 residues. The germline V gene has CDR1 MNHNS and CDR2 SASEGT. Trimming took off 7 bases at V and 2 bases at J, with 9 bases between the two ends. The DNA for the CDR3 is TGTGCCAGCACGACAGAGCCCTACAATGAGCAGTTCTTC. Its protein product is CASTTEPYNEQFF.

The chain carries TRBV28 and TRBJ2-1; the D gene is possibly TRBD1 (6 bases). Deletions cut 6 bases from V and 5 bases from J, with 17 bases between. Germline V gene data show CDR1 as MDHEN and CDR2 as SYDVKM. The CDR3 is made up of 15 amino acids. The CDR3 here is CASSPAGRGHNEQFF. DNA of the CDR3: TGTGCCAGCAGCCCTGCGGGCAGGGGTCACAATGAGCAGTTCTTC.

The chain joins TRBV5-6 to TRBJ2-7; 8 bases are shared with TRBD1. CDR1 and CDR2 (germline): SGHDT, YYEEEE. Unmatched junction bases numbered 11, after V lost 4 bases and J lost 2 bases. This CDR3 spans 16 amino acids. CDR3 bases: TGTGCCAGCAGCACAGGACAGGGAGGCCCTACCTACGAGCAGTACTTC. This sequence encodes CASSTGQGGPTYEQYF.

The chain is built from TRBV9 and TRBJ2-5; TRBD2 agrees at 8 bases. Germline loops: CDR1 SGDLS, CDR2 YYNGEE. Trimming took 6 bases from V and 2 from J; bases not matched to a gene: 12. The CDR3 contains 16 residues. CDR3: CASTGGGADAQETQYF. For the CDR3, the DNA is TGTGCCAGCACCGGGGGGGGTGCGGACGCGCAAGAGACCCAGTACTTC.

The genes are TRBV2 and TRBJ1-4; weak D call: TRBD1 (5 bases). Trimming took off 6 bases at V and 4 bases at J, with 15 bases between the two ends. The CDR3 length is 15 residues. The V gene's germline CDR1 is SNHLY and CDR2 FYNNEI. The CDR3 DNA reads as TGTGCCAGCAGCGCCGGGGGTCACTATAATGAAAAACTGTTTTTT. This sequence encodes CASSAGGHYNEKLFF.

The chain employs TRBV13 and TRBJ2-3, with TRBD1 identical over 7 bases. Germline V gene lookup returns CDR1 PRHDT and CDR2 FYEKMQ (reference sequence). The V segment lost 4 bases and the J segment 2 bases; nucleotides outside the gene matches: 9. The CDR3 totals 16 residues. The CDR3 coding sequence is TGTGCCAGCAGCTCCGGACAGGCTCAACCCACAGATACGCAGTATTTT. Residues: CASSSGQAQPTDTQYF.

This clone was observed a handful of times. The genes are TRBV30 and TRBJ1-5; TRBD1 aligns across 8 bases. CDR1 GTSNPN and CDR2 SVGIG come from the germline V gene (reference sequence). The CDR3 runs to 14 residues. Trimming took 3 bases from V and 6 from J; bases not matched to a gene: 7. The CDR3 DNA sequence: TGTGCCTGGAGGGCCACAGGGGGTGGTCAGCCCCAGCATTTT. Translating gives CAWRATGGGQPQHF.

The V and J genes are TRBV5-1 and TRBJ1-2; TRBD1 might be the D (5 bases). Trimming pared 4 bases from V and 7 bases from J, leaving 14 bases between. The germline CDR1 and CDR2 sequences are SGHRS and YFSETQ. This CDR3 is built from 13 residues. Here the CDR3 reads CASSATGRGGYTF. The CDR3 DNA sequence: TGCGCCAGCAGCGCAACAGGCCGGGGTGGCTACACCTTC.

This chain links TRBV6-1 with TRBJ2-5, with D possibly matching TRBD2 (5 bases). The CDR3 is made up of 13 amino acids. Between the trimmed V and J ends, which lost 11 bases and 1 base, there was a span of 14 bases. The V gene's germline CDR1 is MNHNS and CDR2 SASEGT. The CDR3 DNA sequence: TGTGCCTCGCGGAGGTCGACCCAAGAGACCCAGTACTTC. It translates to CASRRSTQETQYF.

J is TRBJ2-5 and V is TRBV7-9; D possibly corresponds to TRBD2 (8 bases). CDR1 SEHNR and CDR2 FQNEAQ come from the germline V gene (reference sequence). The V end was cut by 4 bases, the J end by 5 bases, with 23 bases between. This CDR3 is built from 17 residues. CDR3 loop: CASSYSGTETPRETQYF. CDR3 bases: TGTGCCAGCAGCTATAGCGGGACAGAGACGCCGCGGGAGACCCAGTACTTC. Drawing the rest from reference TRBV7-9 and TRBJ2-5, the complete variable domain is DTGVSQNPRHKITKRGQNVTFRCDPISEHNRLYWYRQTLGQGPEFLTYFQNEAQLEKSRLLSDRFSAERPKGSFSTLEIQRTEQGDSAMYLCASSYSGTETPRETQYFGPGTRLLVL.

The J gene is TRBJ2-7, the V gene TRBV6-8; D possibly corresponds to TRBD1 (5 bases). CDR1 and CDR2 from the germline V gene are MNHGY and SAAAGT. The CDR3 loop spans 14 amino acids. Trimming took off 9 bases at V and 7 bases at J, with 22 bases between the two ends. As DNA, the CDR3 is TGTGCCAGGCGCCGAAGGCAGGGCCCCTGGGAGCAGTACTTC. Translation: CARRRRQGPWEQYF.

This rearrangement joins TRBV9 to TRBJ2-7, with a possible D match to TRBD2 (6 bases). Trimming removed 3 bases at V and 3 bases at J, with 16 bases between. This CDR3 is built from 15 residues. Germline V gene lookup returns CDR1 SGDLS and CDR2 YYNGEE. The CDR3 nucleotides read TGTGCCAGCAGCGCGTCCGGGACTCAAAACTACGAGCAGTACTTC. Translating gives CASSASGTQNYEQYF.

The chain couples TRBV2 to TRBJ2-7; TRBD1 agrees at 7 bases. The CDR3 has 19 residues. The V gene end was trimmed by 8 bases and the J gene end by 5 bases; junction bases not matched to a gene: 27. The V gene's germline CDR1 is SNHLY and CDR2 FYNNEI. The CDR3 spells CASSVARDSRFREVDEQYV. The CDR3 bases are TGTGCCAGCTCAGTAGCCCGGGACAGTCGTTTCCGTGAGGTAGACGAGCAGTACGTC.

The chain uses TRBV16 and TRBJ2-6; D gene ambiguous. Trimming stripped 1 base from V and 0 bases from J, with 4 bases between. CDR1 KGHSY and CDR2 FQNENV come from the germline V gene. There are 15 residues in the CDR3. The CDR3 is CASSQWNSGANVLTF. CDR3 nucleotide sequence: TGTGCCAGCAGCCAATGGAACTCTGGGGCCAACGTCCTGACTTTC.

The chain has TRBV5-1 and TRBJ2-7; possibly TRBD1 or TRBD2 for D (5 bases each). The CDR3 is 14 residues long. Germline CDR1 SGHRS, CDR2 YFSETQ. V dropped 0 bases and J dropped 2 bases, with 9 bases sitting between them. CDR3 residues: CASSLVGGAYEQYV. The CDR3 region has the DNA TGCGCCAGCAGCTTGGTTGGGGGTGCCTACGAGCAGTACGTC.

The V gene is TRBV6-1, the J gene TRBJ1-3, with D possibly TRBD1 on 5 matching bases. Per germline, CDR1 MNHNS and CDR2 SASEGT. There are 15 residues in the CDR3. Trimming shortened V by 7 bases and J by 0 bases, and 13 bases separated the two germline ends. CDR3 amino acids: CASKPGRHSGNTIYF. As DNA, the CDR3 is TGTGCCAGCAAACCGGGACGGCACTCTGGAAACACCATATATTTT.

The chain combines TRBV6-5 with TRBJ2-1, with D tentatively TRBD2 (6 bases). V was trimmed by 0 bases and J by 4 bases, leaving 10 bases between them. CDR3 length: 15 residues. Germline lookup yields CDR1 MNHEY and CDR2 SVGAGI. The CDR3 DNA sequence: TGTGCCAGCAGTTACTCGCCGGGGGAGTACAATGAGCAGTTCTTC. It translates to CASSYSPGEYNEQFF.

V and J are TRBV18 and TRBJ1-1; no firm D call. Trimming cost V 2 bases and J 6 bases, with 16 bases left between them. Germline lookup yields CDR1 KGHSH and CDR2 LQKENI. This CDR3 is built from 15 residues. Here the CDR3 DNA reads TGTGCCAGCTCACCAGCGGCCCTCCCGTGGGCTGAAGCTTTCTTT. Translated: CASSPAALPWAEAFF.

V is TRBV11-2 and J is TRBJ1-5, with D uncertain. V was pared by 2 bases and J by 7 bases, with 15 bases between. CDR1 and CDR2 from the germline V gene are SGHAT and FQNNGV. This CDR3 is 15 amino acids long. CDR3 in amino acids: CASSLSSEYGQPQHF. CDR3 in DNA: TGTGCCAGCAGCTTATCTTCAGAGTACGGCCAGCCCCAGCATTTT.

The chain recombines TRBV4-3 with TRBJ2-1, with 13 bases fitting TRBD2. The ends lost 0 bases at V and 9 bases at J; junction bases unmatched: 8. The CDR3 sequence is 17 residues long. The germline V gene encodes CDR1 LGHNA and CDR2 YSLEER. The CDR3 DNA reads as TGCGCCAGCAGCCAAGATGTTAGGACTAGCGGGGGCATTGAGCAGTTCTTC. Amino acids: CASSQDVRTSGGIEQFF.